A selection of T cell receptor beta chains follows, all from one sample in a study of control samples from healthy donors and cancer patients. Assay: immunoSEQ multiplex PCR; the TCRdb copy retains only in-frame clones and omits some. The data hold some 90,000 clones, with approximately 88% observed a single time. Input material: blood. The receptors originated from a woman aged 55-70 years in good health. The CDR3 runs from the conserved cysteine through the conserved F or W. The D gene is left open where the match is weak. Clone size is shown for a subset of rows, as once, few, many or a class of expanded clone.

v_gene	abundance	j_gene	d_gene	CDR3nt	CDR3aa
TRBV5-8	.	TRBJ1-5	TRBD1	TGTGCCAGCAGCAGACAGGGTCGTGAGGGTCAGCCCCAGCATTTT	CASSRQGREGQPQHF
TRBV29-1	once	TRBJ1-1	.	TGCAGCGTTGAAGAAGATGCGAACACTGAAGCTTTCTTT	CSVEEDANTEAFF
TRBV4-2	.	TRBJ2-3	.	TGTGCCAGCAGCCAAGTAGGAGATACGCAGTATTTT	CASSQVGDTQYF
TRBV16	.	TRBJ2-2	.	TGTGCCAGCAGCCAAAACCTAAATGCTCCGGGGGCCTACACCGGGGAGCTGTTTTTT	CASSQNLNAPGAYTGELFF
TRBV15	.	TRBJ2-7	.	TGTGCCACCAGCAGAGGATCCTCCTACGAGCAGTACTTC	CATSRGSSYEQYF
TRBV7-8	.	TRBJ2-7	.	TGTGCCAGCAGCTTAGAGGGACCCACCTACGAGCAGTACTTC	CASSLEGPTYEQYF
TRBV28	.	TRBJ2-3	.	TGTGCCAGCAGTTCGAGGGAGAGGCCAGATACGCAGTATTTT	CASSSRERPDTQYF
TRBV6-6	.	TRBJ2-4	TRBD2	TGTGCCAGCAGTCGGGGACTAGCGGGGGCGTCAGCCAAAAACATTCAGTACTTC	CASSRGLAGASAKNIQYF
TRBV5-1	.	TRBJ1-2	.	TGCGCCAGCAGCTTTCAGGGGAACTATGGCTACACCTTC	CASSFQGNYGYTF
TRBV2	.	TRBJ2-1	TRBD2	TGTGCCAGCAGTCGTAGCGGGGCGACCTACAATGAGCAGTTCTTC	CASSRSGATYNEQFF
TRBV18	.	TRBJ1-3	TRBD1	TGTGCCAGCTCACCGGTCCGGGACAGCTCTGGAAACACCATATATTTT	CASSPVRDSSGNTIYF
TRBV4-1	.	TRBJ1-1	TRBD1	TGCGCCAGCAGCCAAGATCTGGGGCGGCAGGGGGGGACTGAAGCTTTCTTT	CASSQDLGRQGGTEAFF
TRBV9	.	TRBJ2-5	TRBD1	TGTGCCAGCAGCGCGGACAGGGGGCATGAGACCCAGTACTTC	CASSADRGHETQYF
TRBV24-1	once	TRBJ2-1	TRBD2	TGTGCCACCAGTGTCCTAAGGGAGGGTTTAGTATACAATGAGCAGTTCTTC	CATSVLREGLVYNEQFF